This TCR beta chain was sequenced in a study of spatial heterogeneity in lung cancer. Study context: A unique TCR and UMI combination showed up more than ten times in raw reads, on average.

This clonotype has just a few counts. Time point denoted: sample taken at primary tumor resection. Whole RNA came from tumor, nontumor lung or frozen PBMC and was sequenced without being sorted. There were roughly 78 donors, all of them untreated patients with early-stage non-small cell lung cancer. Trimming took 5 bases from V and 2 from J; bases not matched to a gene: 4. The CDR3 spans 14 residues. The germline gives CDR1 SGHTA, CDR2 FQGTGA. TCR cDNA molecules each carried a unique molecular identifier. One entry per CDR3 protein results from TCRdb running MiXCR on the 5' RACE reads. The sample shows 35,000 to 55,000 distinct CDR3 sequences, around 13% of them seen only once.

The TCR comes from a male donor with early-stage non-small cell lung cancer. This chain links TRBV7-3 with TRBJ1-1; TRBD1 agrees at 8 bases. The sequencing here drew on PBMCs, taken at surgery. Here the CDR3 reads CASSPGGRNTEAFF. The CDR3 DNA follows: TGTGCCAGCAGCCCAGGGGGCCGTAACACTGAAGCTTTCTTT.